The 3 T cell receptor beta chains below all came from one sample that was sequenced in a study of T cell responses to AZD1222 COVID-19 vaccine. Sequenced by immunoSEQ multiplex PCR; TCRdb stores in-frame clones only, minus some. The sample consists of more than 85,000 clones, 94% of them appearing once. The source material was peripheral blood, sampled 28 days after the second AZD1222 dose. The source of these receptors is an adult who received the AZD1222 COVID-19 vaccine.

V and J are TRBV15 and TRBJ1-2; D possibly corresponds to TRBD1 (5 bases). This CDR3 is built from 14 residues. V lost 0 bases and J 5 bases, leaving 10 bases between the germline ends. CDR1 is LNHNV and CDR2 is YYDKDF in the germline V gene (reference sequence). CDR3 in amino acids: CATSRDTGRYGYTF. CDR3 nucleotide sequence: TGTGCCACCAGCAGAGACACAGGACGTTATGGCTACACCTTC.

The chain joins TRBV2 to TRBJ1-1; 8 bases align to TRBD1. Germline V gives CDR1 SNHLY, CDR2 FYNNEI. Unmatched junction bases numbered 5, after V lost 1 base and J lost 7 bases. The CDR3 totals 14 residues. CDR3 loop: CASSEEDRAFEAFF. In DNA, the CDR3 is TGTGCCAGCAGTGAAGAGGACAGGGCTTTTGAAGCTTTCTTT.

This sequence joins TRBV28 and TRBJ1-1, with D possibly being TRBD1 (5 bases). The CDR3 is 14 amino acids. Per the germline V gene, CDR1 is MDHEN and CDR2 is SYDVKM. With 6 bases removed from V and 4 bases from J, the gap between germline ends came to 15 bases. CDR3 loop: CASSVDSRVTEAFF. As DNA, the CDR3 is TGTGCCAGCAGCGTCGACAGCAGGGTCACTGAAGCTTTCTTT.